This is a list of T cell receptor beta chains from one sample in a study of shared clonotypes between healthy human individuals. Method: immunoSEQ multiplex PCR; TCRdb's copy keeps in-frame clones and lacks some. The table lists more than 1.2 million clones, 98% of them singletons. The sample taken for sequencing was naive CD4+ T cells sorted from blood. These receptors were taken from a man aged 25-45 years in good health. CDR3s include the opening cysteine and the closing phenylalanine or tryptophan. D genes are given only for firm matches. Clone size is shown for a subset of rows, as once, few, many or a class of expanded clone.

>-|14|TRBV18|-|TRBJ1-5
TGTGCCAGCTCACCATACAGCTCCGGTCAGCCCCAGCATTTT
CASSPYSSGQPQHF
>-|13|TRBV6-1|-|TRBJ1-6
TGTGCCAGCAGTGAAGTAAGGGAATCACCCCTCCACTTT
CASSEVRESPLHF
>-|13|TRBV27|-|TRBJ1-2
TGTGCCAGCAGCCGAAGGGGGGTGGACGTCTACACCTTC
CASSRRGVDVYTF
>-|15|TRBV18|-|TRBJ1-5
TGTGCCAGCTCACCACCCTCAGACCGTAATCAGCCCCAGCATTTT
CASSPPSDRNQPQHF
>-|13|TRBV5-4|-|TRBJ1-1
TGTGCCAGCAGCAAAGGGTTCGGCACTGAAGCTTTCTTT
CASSKGFGTEAFF
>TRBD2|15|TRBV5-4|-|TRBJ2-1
TGTGCCAGCAGCTCGGGACTAGTTGTGGAGGACGAGCAGTTCTTC
CASSSGLVVEDEQFF
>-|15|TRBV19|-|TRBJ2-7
TGTGCCAGTAGTACATCGGGACTGACAGCCTACGAGCAGTACTTC
CASSTSGLTAYEQYF
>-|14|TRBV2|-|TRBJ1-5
TGTGCCAGCAGTGACAGCTATAGCAATCAGCCCCAGCATTTT
CASSDSYSNQPQHF
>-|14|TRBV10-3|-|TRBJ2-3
TGTGCCATTAGTGGGGACGACGCGACAGATACGCAGTATTTT
CAISGDDATDTQYF
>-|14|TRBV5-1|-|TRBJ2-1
TGCGCCAGCAGCTTGGCCATCCATAGTAGTGAGCAGTTCTTC
CASSLAIHSSEQFF
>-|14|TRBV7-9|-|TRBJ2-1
TGTGCCAGCAGCTCCCGGAGCTCCTACAATGAGCAGTTCTTC
CASSSRSSYNEQFF
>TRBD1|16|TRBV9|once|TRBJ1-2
TGTGCCAGCAGCCCGACAGGGGTGAGGGTTAACTATGGCTACACCTTC
CASSPTGVRVNYGYTF
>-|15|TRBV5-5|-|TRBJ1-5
TGTGCCAGCAGCTTGGATGGGGGGTGGAATCAGCCCCAGCATTTT
CASSLDGGWNQPQHF
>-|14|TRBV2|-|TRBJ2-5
TGTGCCAGCAGTGAACTTAGGGTTGTAGAGACCCAGTACTTC
CASSELRVVETQYF
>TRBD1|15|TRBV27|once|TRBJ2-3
TGTGCCAGCAGTTCACAGGGGTATCCCACAGATACGCAGTATTTT
CASSSQGYPTDTQYF
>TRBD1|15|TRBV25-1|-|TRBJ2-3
TGTGCCAGCAGTGATCACAGGGGGCGTACAGATACGCAGTATTTT
CASSDHRGRTDTQYF
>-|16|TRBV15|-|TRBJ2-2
TGTGCCACCAGCAGAGTCACGGGAGTAGGGGCCGGGGAGCTGTTTTTT
CATSRVTGVGAGELFF
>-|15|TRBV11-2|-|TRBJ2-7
TGTGCCAGCAGCTTAGTGGTCCGAAGCTCCTACGAGCAGTACTTC
CASSLVVRSSYEQYF
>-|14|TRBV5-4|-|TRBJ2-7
TGTGCCAGCAGCTTGGCCTCTGGTGTGGACGAGCAGTACTTC
CASSLASGVDEQYF
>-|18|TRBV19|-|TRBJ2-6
TGTGCCAGTAGTATAAGAGGGCCCGAGCTCTCGGGGGCCAACGTCCTGACTTTC
CASSIRGPELSGANVLTF
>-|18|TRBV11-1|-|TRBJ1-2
TGTGCCAGCAAGCTTAAATCCTTGTCTAGGGGGAGGTATTATGGCTACACCTTC
CASKLKSLSRGRYYGYTF
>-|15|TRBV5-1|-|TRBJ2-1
TGCGCCAGCAGCAACGTTAGCTCCCGCGTAGATGAGCAGTTCTTC
CASSNVSSRVDEQFF
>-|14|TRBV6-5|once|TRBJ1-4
TGTGCCAGCAGTTACTCCGGCAGGGGCGAAAAACTGTTTTTT
CASSYSGRGEKLFF
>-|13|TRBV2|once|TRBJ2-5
TGTGCCAGCAGAGAGGGAGTCCAAGAGACCCAGTACTTC
CASREGVQETQYF
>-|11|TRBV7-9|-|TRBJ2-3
TGTGCCAGCAGCCTCGCAGATACGCAGTATTTT
CASSLADTQYF
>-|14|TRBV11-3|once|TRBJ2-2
TGTGCCAGCAGCTTTAGAGGGACCACCGGGGAGCTGTTTTTT
CASSFRGTTGELFF
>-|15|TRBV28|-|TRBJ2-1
TGTGCCAGCAGCCCTGGAGGGAATCCGTACAATGAGCAGTTCTTC
CASSPGGNPYNEQFF
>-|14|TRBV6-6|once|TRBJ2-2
TGTGCCAGCAGGCCACAGGGAGCCACCGGGGAGCTGTTTTTT
CASRPQGATGELFF
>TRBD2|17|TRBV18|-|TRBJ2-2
TGTGCCAGCTCACCACTCTACGGGAGGGCACACACCGGGGAGCTGTTTTTT
CASSPLYGRAHTGELFF
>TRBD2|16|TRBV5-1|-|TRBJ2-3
TGCGCCAGCAGCTTGGGGTTAACTAGCGACACAGATACGCAGTATTTT
CASSLGLTSDTDTQYF
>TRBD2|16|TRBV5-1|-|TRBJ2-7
TGCGCCAGCAGCCCCCCCAGCGGGAGTGGGTCCTACGAGCAGTACTTC
CASSPPSGSGSYEQYF
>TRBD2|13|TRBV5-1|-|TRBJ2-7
TGCGCCAGCAGCTTGGAAGCGGGATACGAGCAGTACTTC
CASSLEAGYEQYF
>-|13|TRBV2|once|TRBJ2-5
TGTGCCAGCAGTGATACCCCTCGAGAGACCCAGTACTTC
CASSDTPRETQYF
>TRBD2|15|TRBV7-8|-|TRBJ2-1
TGTGCCAGCAGCTTTGGACTAGCGGGAGTTAATGAGCAGTTCTTC
CASSFGLAGVNEQFF
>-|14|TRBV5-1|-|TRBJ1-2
TGCGCCAGCAGCTTGACGGGGCGGGCCTATGGCTACACCTTC
CASSLTGRAYGYTF
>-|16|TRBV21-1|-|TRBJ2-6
TGTGCCAGCAGCAACGAAACCCCTTCAGGGGCCAACGTCCTGACTTTC
CASSNETPSGANVLTF
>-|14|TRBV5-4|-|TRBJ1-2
TGTGCCAGCAGCTTGAGGACAGATTACTATGGCTACACCTTC
CASSLRTDYYGYTF
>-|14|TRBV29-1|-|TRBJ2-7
TGCAGCGTTGTTGCGGGCGACTCGTTTTACGAGCAGTACTTC
CSVVAGDSFYEQYF
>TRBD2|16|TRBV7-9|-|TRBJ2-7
TGTGCCAGCAGCTTACCCCTACTAGCGGGAGAAGGTGAGCAGTACTTC
CASSLPLLAGEGEQYF
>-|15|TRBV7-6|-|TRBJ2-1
TGTGCCAGCAGCTTAGCTGGGGTCCCCTACAATGAGCAGTTCTTC
CASSLAGVPYNEQFF
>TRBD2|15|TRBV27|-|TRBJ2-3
TGTGCCAGCAGTTTCCTAGCGGGATCCGTTGATACGCAGTATTTT
CASSFLAGSVDTQYF
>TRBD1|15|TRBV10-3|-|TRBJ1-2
TGTGCCATCAGCTCCGGGACAGGAGATCACTATGGCTACACCTTC
CAISSGTGDHYGYTF
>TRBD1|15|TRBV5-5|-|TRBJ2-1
TGTGCCAGCAGCTTCTTGACAGGGGGATACAATGAGCAGTTCTTC
CASSFLTGGYNEQFF
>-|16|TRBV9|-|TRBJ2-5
TGTGCCAGCAGCCCCTCCCCGGGCAGGCACCTGGAGACCCAGTACTTC
CASSPSPGRHLETQYF
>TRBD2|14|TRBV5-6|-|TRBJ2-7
TGTGCCAGCAGCTTGTCAGCGGGAGTGGACGAGCAGTACTTC
CASSLSAGVDEQYF
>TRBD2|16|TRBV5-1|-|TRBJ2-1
TGCGCCAGCAGTCCGGGAGCGGGAGAATCCTACAATGAGCAGTTCTTC
CASSPGAGESYNEQFF